The rows below give T cell receptor beta chains drawn from one sample of a study of blood T cell repertoires in COVID-19. Method: immunoSEQ multiplex PCR; TCRdb's copy keeps in-frame clones and lacks some. The table has 150,000 to 200,000 clones, 75% to 90% seen once. The source material was PBMCs or T cells enriched from blood (not recorded which). The receptors shown here come from a man aged 35-49 years who had recovered from COVID-19. The CDR3 runs from the conserved cysteine through the conserved F or W. A D gene is named only where the DNA matches it firmly. Not every row has a clone size; where given, it reads once, few, many or a size class.

J,size,V,D,CDR3,DNA
TRBJ1-5,-,TRBV5-6,-,CASSLGQGLQPQHF,TGTGCCAGCAGCTTGGGGCAGGGGCTACAGCCCCAGCATTTT
TRBJ1-6,many,TRBV24-1,-,CATGHSYNSPLHF,TGTGCCACCGGACACTCCTATAATTCACCCCTCCACTTT
TRBJ1-2,-,TRBV6-5,TRBD1,CASTPGQGFRGYTF,TGTGCCAGCACTCCGGGACAGGGGTTTCGTGGCTACACCTTC
TRBJ2-7,few,TRBV4-2,TRBD1,CASSQDVQDRDQYF,TGTGCCAGCAGCCAAGATGTGCAGGACAGGGACCAGTACTTC
TRBJ2-3,-,TRBV30,TRBD2,CALGLAGATASTDTQYF,TGTGCCTTGGGACTAGCGGGGGCCACTGCTAGCACAGATACGCAGTATTTT
TRBJ1-2,-,TRBV5-1,-,CASSLFAGSNYGYTF,TGCGCCAGCAGCTTGTTTGCGGGAAGCAACTATGGCTACACCTTC
TRBJ2-3,-,TRBV25-1,-,CASSAFRSTDTQYF,TGTGCCAGCAGTGCCTTCAGGAGCACAGATACGCAGTATTTT
TRBJ2-2,once,TRBV4-1,-,CASSHSGVDTGELFF,TGCGCCAGCAGCCACTCCGGGGTAGACACCGGGGAGCTGTTTTTT
TRBJ2-7,-,TRBV24-1,TRBD1,CATSDSRDRDRIYEQYF,TGTGCCACCAGTGATTCCCGGGACAGGGATCGGATCTACGAGCAGTACTTC
TRBJ2-5,few,TRBV24-1,-,CATSDRRQRQETQYF,TGTGCCACCAGTGATCGCCGACAGCGCCAAGAGACCCAGTACTTC
TRBJ1-2,-,TRBV14,-,CASSPGLGYGYTF,TGTGCCAGCAGCCCAGGTCTCGGCTATGGCTACACCTTC
TRBJ1-5,-,TRBV5-5,-,CASSLFPGWQPQHF,TGTGCCAGCAGCTTGTTTCCAGGGTGGCAGCCCCAGCATTTT
TRBJ2-2,-,TRBV19,TRBD1,CASSSPRDSNTGELFF,TGTGCCAGTAGTAGTCCCCGGGACAGTAACACCGGGGAGCTGTTTTTT
TRBJ1-4,-,TRBV19,TRBD1,CASSAGGSEKLFF,TGTGCCAGTAGCGCAGGGGGGTCGGAAAAACTGTTTTTT
TRBJ2-5,-,TRBV6-5,TRBD1,CASRRQGETQYF,TGTGCCAGCAGAAGACAGGGTGAGACCCAGTACTTC
TRBJ2-1,-,TRBV5-1,TRBD2,CASQRGLASEQFF,TGCGCCAGCCAGAGGGGACTAGCTTCTGAGCAGTTCTTC
TRBJ2-3,few,TRBV5-1,-,CASSLNGGLSTDTQYF,TGCGCCAGCAGCTTGAACGGGGGGCTAAGCACAGATACGCAGTATTTT
TRBJ2-2,-,TRBV7-3,-,CASSLARDNTGELFF,TGTGCCAGCAGCTTAGCCAGGGATAACACCGGGGAGCTGTTTTTT
TRBJ2-1,-,TRBV6-5,-,CASSYSNEQFF,TGTGCCAGCAGTTATAGCAATGAGCAGTTCTTC
TRBJ2-7,-,TRBV25-1,TRBD2,CASSEWEGPNEQYF,TGTGCCAGCAGTGAATGGGAGGGCCCCAACGAGCAGTACTTC
TRBJ1-2,-,TRBV19,TRBD1,CATTGGQGSGYTF,TGTGCCACCACAGGGGGACAGGGCAGTGGCTACACCTTC
TRBJ1-2,-,TRBV19,TRBD1,CASSSQGASGGYTF,TGTGCCAGTAGTTCCCAGGGGGCGTCTGGCGGCTACACCTTC
TRBJ2-1,-,TRBV11-3,TRBD2,CASSQAGTSGGAYNEQFF,TGTGCCAGCAGTCAAGCGGGGACTAGCGGGGGGGCCTACAATGAGCAGTTCTTC
TRBJ1-1,-,TRBV5-1,-,CASSLDALPNTEAFF,TGCGCCAGCAGCTTGGATGCCCTACCGAACACTGAAGCTTTCTTT
TRBJ2-5,-,TRBV10-3,TRBD1,CAISESRARGRGETQYF,TGTGCCATCAGTGAGTCCAGAGCGAGGGGGCGAGGGGAGACCCAGTACTTC
TRBJ1-2,-,TRBV6-5,-,CASSSREAGGYTF,TGTGCCAGCAGTAGCAGGGAGGCTGGCGGCTACACCTTC
TRBJ1-2,few,TRBV5-1,-,CASSLDTGNGYTF,TGCGCCAGCAGCTTAGACACAGGGAATGGCTACACCTTC
TRBJ1-2,-,TRBV7-8,-,CASSPPGQPYGYTF,TGTGCCAGCAGCCCCCCTGGACAGCCCTATGGCTACACCTTC
TRBJ1-5,-,TRBV6-1,-,CASSVFGQSPMEPQHF,TGTGCCAGCAGTGTATTTGGACAAAGCCCCATGGAGCCCCAGCATTTT
TRBJ1-6,-,TRBV27,TRBD1,CASSLYRGNSPLHF,TGTGCCAGCAGTTTATACAGGGGGAATTCACCCCTCCACTTT
TRBJ1-1,-,TRBV25-1,-,CASSGQGGNTEAFF,TGTGCCAGCAGTGGCCAGGGAGGGAACACTGAAGCTTTCTTT
TRBJ2-3,-,TRBV14,TRBD2,CASSPLAHSGSAITDTQYF,TGTGCCAGCAGCCCCCTCGCCCATAGCGGGAGCGCCATCACAGATACGCAGTATTTT
TRBJ1-4,-,TRBV27,-,CASSPPHGQGGKKLFF,TGTGCCAGCAGCCCACCCCATGGGCAGGGCGGAAAAAAACTGTTTTTT
TRBJ1-4,-,TRBV6-5,-,CASSKGVVSVEKLFF,TGTGCCAGCAGCAAAGGGGTGGTCTCCGTTGAAAAACTGTTTTTT
TRBJ1-4,-,TRBV5-1,TRBD1,CASSFSIPGTGGELFF,TGCGCCAGCAGCTTTTCCATTCCCGGGACAGGGGGCGAACTGTTTTTT
TRBJ1-2,-,TRBV30,-,CAWRLEPYGYTF,TGTGCCTGGCGACTCGAGCCTTATGGCTACACCTTC
TRBJ2-5,-,TRBV9,TRBD1,CASSPGQGQETQYF,TGTGCCAGCAGCCCAGGACAGGGGCAAGAGACCCAGTACTTC
TRBJ1-2,-,TRBV3-1/TRBV3-2,TRBD1,CASSRGQGAGGYTF,TGTGCCAGCAGCCGAGGACAGGGGGCGGGAGGCTACACCTTC
TRBJ1-4,-,TRBV15,TRBD1,CATSRDKGQGLRKLFF,TGTGCCACCAGCAGAGATAAGGGACAGGGTCTTAGAAAACTGTTTTTT
TRBJ1-1,-,TRBV5-1,-,CASSLGPEAFF,TGCGCCAGCAGCTTGGGGCCGGAGGCTTTCTTT